This passage covers 32 T cell receptor beta chains from one sample sequenced in a study of blood T cell repertoires in COVID-19. TCRdb's copy holds only in-frame clones and misses some; the assay was immunoSEQ multiplex PCR. The sample holds roughly 150,000 clones, approximately 84% seen once. The sample consisted of peripheral blood. Receptors originate from a woman at least 80 years old with COVID-19, enrolled during active disease.

This chain links TRBV7-6 with TRBJ2-5; 11 bases match TRBD2. V trimming: 0 bases; J trimming: 2 bases; junction bases outside the gene matches: 14. Germline CDR1 and CDR2: SGHVS and FNYEAQ. The CDR3 is 20 amino acids. Here the CDR3 DNA reads TGTGCCAGCAGCTTAGCCCCCGCACGTGGAATAGCGGGGGGGCAAGAGACCCAGTACTTC. This encodes CASSLAPARGIAGGQETQYF.

This sequence joins TRBV28 and TRBJ2-5; perhaps TRBD1 as D (5 bases). Per germline, CDR1 MDHEN and CDR2 SYDVKM. This CDR3 comprises 15 residues. V shed 4 bases and J shed 4 bases, with 16 bases lying between them. DNA for the CDR3: TGTGCCAGCAGTTCTCCGGGCCTTAGGGGAGAGACCCAGTACTTC. Its protein is CASSSPGLRGETQYF.

V usage is TRBV30 and J usage is TRBJ1-3; tentatively, D is TRBD1 (6 bases). Between the trimmed V and J ends, which lost 5 bases and 0 bases, there was a span of 17 bases. The CDR3 length is 16 residues. Per the germline V gene, CDR1 is GTSNPN and CDR2 is SVGIG (reference sequence). CDR3 sequence (DNA): TGTGCCTGGGTCATCCAGGGGCATAGCTCTGGAAACACCATATATTTT. This sequence encodes CAWVIQGHSSGNTIYF.

The gene calls are TRBV18 and TRBJ2-2; unclear D gene. V was clipped by 3 bases and J by 0 bases, with 14 bases between them. Looked up from germline, CDR1 is KGHSH and CDR2 is LQKENI. This CDR3 is built from 17 residues. CDR3 nucleotide sequence: TGTGCCAGCTCACCTCCACCCTATGAGGCGAACACCGGGGAGCTGTTTTTT. Its protein product is CASSPPPYEANTGELFF.

V and J are TRBV25-1 and TRBJ2-4, with D possibly TRBD1 on 5 matching bases. The CDR3 totals 15 residues. Trimming cost V 0 bases and J 5 bases, with 11 bases left between them. The germline CDR1 and CDR2 sequences are MGHDK and SYGVNS. The CDR3 reads CASSEYGTGQNIQYF. In DNA form, the CDR3 reads TGTGCCAGCAGTGAATATGGAACAGGCCAAAACATTCAGTACTTC.

The CDR3 DNA is TGTGCCAGCAGTGTTTTCAGGGAAACCTACGAGCAGTACTTC. It encodes CASSVFRETYEQYF. The rearrangement joins TRBV2 to TRBJ2-7; a possible D gene is TRBD1 (5 bases). The ends were cut back, 4 bases at V and 2 bases at J, with 12 bases in the middle. The CDR3 consists of 14 residues. CDR1 and CDR2 (germline): SNHLY, FYNNEI. Looking up the rest from reference TRBV2 and TRBJ2-7 gives the full variable domain: EPEVTQTPSHQVTQMGQEVILRCVPISNHLYFYWYRQILGQKVEFLVSFYNNEISEKSEIFDDQFSVERPDGSNFTLKIRSTKLEDSAMYFCASSVFRETYEQYFGPGTRLTVT.

The V gene is TRBV10-3, the J gene TRBJ2-2, with D perhaps TRBD2 (6 bases). Germline-derived CDR1 and CDR2 are ENHRY and SYGVKD. The CDR3 consists of 16 residues. V lost 4 bases to trimming and J lost 4 bases, with 16 bases between them. The CDR3 is CAISGLNNGGTGELFF. Written as DNA, the CDR3 is TGTGCCATCAGTGGGTTAAATAACGGGGGCACCGGGGAGCTGTTTTTT.

CDR3 DNA sequence: TGTGCCAGCAGCCAAGGACATGAGGGCGTGAGCTACACCTTC. This gives the protein CASSQGHEGVSYTF. V is TRBV3-1 (or the pseudogene TRBV3-2) and J is TRBJ1-2; D uncertain. Deletions cut 1 base from V and 9 bases from J, with 15 bases between. CDR3 length: 14 residues. CDR1 LGHDT and CDR2 YNNKEL come from the germline V gene (reference sequence).

This sequence joins TRBV10-3 and TRBJ2-3; 14 bases fit TRBD2. Per the germline V gene, CDR1 is ENHRY and CDR2 is SYGVKD. With V trimmed by 7 bases and J by 1 base, 13 bases remained unmatched. The CDR3 loop spans 19 amino acids. The DNA of the CDR3 is TGTGCCATCACCCCCTGGACTAGCGGGGGGAATGTGGGCACAGATACGCAGTATTTT. This sequence encodes CAITPWTSGGNVGTDTQYF.

This chain links TRBV7-2 with TRBJ1-1; possibly TRBD1 for D (5 bases). Germline V gene data show CDR1 as SGHTA and CDR2 as FQGNSA. The CDR3 extends over 15 amino acids. Trimming left V 1 base short and J 7 bases short, with 16 bases between. The CDR3: CASSLVIGGADEAFF. The CDR3 bases are TGTGCCAGCAGCTTAGTAATTGGAGGGGCTGATGAAGCTTTCTTT. Complete variable domain (other parts from reference TRBV7-2 and TRBJ1-1): GAGVSQSPSNKVTEKGKDVELRCDPISGHTALYWYRQSLGQGLEFLIYFQGNSAPDKSGLPSDRFSAERTGGSVSTLTIQRTQQEDSAVYLCASSLVIGGADEAFFGQGTRLTVV.

The chain employs TRBV10-1 and TRBJ1-4; D ambiguous. V was clipped by 0 bases and J by 8 bases, with 13 bases between them. The CDR3 consists of 15 residues. Per germline, CDR1 WNHNN and CDR2 SYGVQD (reference sequence). The CDR3 sequence: CASSESGRVPEKLFF. CDR3 nucleotides: TGCGCCAGCAGTGAGTCCGGTCGGGTTCCCGAAAAACTGTTTTTT.

DNA of the CDR3: TGTGCCAGCCGCTCCAGACAGGGGTACAATGAGCAGTTCTTC. It is translated as CASRSRQGYNEQFF. This chain links TRBV7-9 with TRBJ2-1; 8 positions match TRBD1. V dropped 8 bases and J dropped 4; count of bases not matched to a gene: 7. This CDR3 has 14 residues. Germline V gene data show CDR1 as SEHNR and CDR2 as FQNEAQ (reference sequence).

V is TRBV2 and J is TRBJ2-2; 14 bases are a match to TRBD2. Trimming took 7 bases from V and 5 from J; bases not matched to a gene: 3. Germline-derived CDR1 and CDR2 are SNHLY and FYNNEI. CDR3 length equals 15 residues. The CDR3 nucleotides are TGTGCCAGCACCGGGACTAGCGGGGGTACCGGGGAGCTGTTTTTT. Amino acids: CASTGTSGGTGELFF.

J is TRBJ1-2 and V is TRBV21-1; the table's D call, TRBD1, was not checked against the DNA. TRBV21-1 is a listed pseudogene. This CDR3 has 16 residues. The CDR3 sequence is CASSNYTGVDCDGYTF. CDR3 nucleotides: TGTGCCAGCAGCAACTATACAGGGGTTGATTGCGATGGCTACACCTTC.

The gene calls are TRBV27 and TRBJ1-1; D is possibly TRBD1 (5 bases). This CDR3 is built from 15 residues. Trimming took 8 bases from V and 5 from J, leaving 21 bases between them. Per the germline V gene, CDR1 is MNHEY and CDR2 is SMNVEV (reference sequence). DNA of the CDR3: TGTGCCAGCTGGGTTCCAGGGATGCGTCCGACTGAAGCTTTCTTT. It specifies CASWVPGMRPTEAFF.

The chain is built from TRBV10-3 and TRBJ1-2; 9 bases are shared with TRBD1. This CDR3 has 14 residues. V lost 11 bases and J lost 3; bases outside the gene matches: 10. Germline assignment: CDR1 ENHRY and CDR2 SYGVKD. The CDR3, as DNA: TGTGCCGCGGCGGGGGACAGGGTAGACTATGGCTACACCTTC. This encodes CAAAGDRVDYGYTF.

The CDR3 nucleotides read TGTGCCAGCAGGAAGACAGGCGCCCTCGGTTTGCTGTTTTTT. Amino acid sequence: CASRKTGALGLLFF. V is TRBV7-8 and J is TRBJ1-4, with a possible D match to TRBD1 (6 bases). The CDR3 sequence is 14 residues long. Germline V CDR1 and CDR2: SGHVS, FQNEAQ. V was cut by 6 bases and J by 14 bases, with 22 bases left in between.

V and J are TRBV19 and TRBJ2-5; D unclear. In germline, CDR1 is LNHDA, CDR2 SQIVND (reference sequence). The CDR3 sequence is 13 residues long. Trimming shortened V by 3 bases and J by 0 bases, and 5 bases separated the two germline ends. CDR3 in DNA: TGTGCCAGTAGTATGAGGTACCAAGAGACCCAGTACTTC. Translating gives CASSMRYQETQYF.

V is TRBV18 and J is TRBJ2-5; D might be TRBD2 (5 bases). This CDR3 is 13 amino acids long. Germline CDR1 reads KGHSH; CDR2 reads LQKENI. Trimming shortened V by 3 bases and J by 5 bases, and 10 bases separated the two germline ends. The CDR3 DNA follows: TGTGCCAGCTCACCGAGGGTGGGGGAGACCCAGTACTTC. Translated: CASSPRVGETQYF.

The V call is TRBV6-5, the J call TRBJ2-3; D not certain. The germline V gene encodes CDR1 MNHEY and CDR2 SVGAGI. This CDR3 is 14 amino acids long. V gave up 8 bases and J gave up 2 bases, with 14 bases separating them. CDR3: CASGPRRPTDTQYF. In nucleotides, the CDR3 is TGTGCCAGCGGGCCACGACGTCCCACAGATACGCAGTATTTT.

The J gene is TRBJ1-6, the V gene TRBV5-1; tentatively, D is TRBD1 (5 bases). This CDR3 spans 13 amino acids. Trimming removed 0 bases from V and 10 bases from J, with 8 bases in between. Germline CDR1 SGHRS, CDR2 YFSETQ. The CDR3 region has the DNA TGCGCCAGCAGCTTGGGGCAGGGATCACCCCTCCACTTT. Translation gives CASSLGQGSPLHF.

On this clone itself: The same CDR3 also results from other DNA sequences found in this sample. The chain is built from TRBV28 and TRBJ1-2; maybe TRBD1 (6 bases). This CDR3 spans 13 amino acids. CDR1 MDHEN and CDR2 SYDVKM come from the germline V gene. The V end was cut by 2 bases, the J end by 5 bases, with 9 bases between. CDR3 sequence (DNA): TGTGCCAGCAGTTTAACAGGGCGTTATGGCTACACCTTC. Its translation is CASSLTGRYGYTF.

This clone was detected once. J is TRBJ2-5 and V is TRBV27; the D gene is possibly TRBD2 (5 bases). Germline V lookup: CDR1 MNHEY, CDR2 SMNVEV (reference sequence). With 4 bases removed from V and 1 base from J, the gap between germline ends came to 13 bases. CDR3 size: 15 residues. CDR3 in amino acids: CASSSGVSVQETQYF. DNA of the CDR3: TGTGCCAGCAGTTCCGGGGTTTCCGTCCAAGAGACCCAGTACTTC.

The chain recombines TRBV28 with TRBJ2-2; 7 positions match TRBD2. The junction had 10 bases not matched to a gene; V was cut back by 6 bases and J by 3 bases. CDR1 and CDR2 from the germline V gene are MDHEN and SYDVKM. The CDR3 runs to 16 residues. The CDR3 here is CASSPANSGYTGELFF. The DNA for the CDR3 is TGTGCCAGCAGCCCTGCGAATAGCGGGTACACCGGGGAGCTGTTTTTT.

The V call is TRBV9, the J call TRBJ2-7; 9 bases map to TRBD1. The CDR3 consists of 14 residues. CDR1 is SGDLS, CDR2 YYNGEE, per germline. V trimming: 4 bases; J trimming: 2 bases; junction bases outside the gene matches: 4. CDR3 amino acids: CASSPRQGAYEQYF. In nucleotides, the CDR3 is TGTGCCAGCAGCCCCCGACAGGGGGCCTACGAGCAGTACTTC.

J is TRBJ2-7 and V is TRBV18; D not certain. Germline V CDR1 and CDR2: KGHSH, LQKENI. The CDR3 runs to 11 residues. V was trimmed by 6 bases and J by 7 bases, leaving 10 bases between them. The CDR3 spells CASSPKEEQYF. The CDR3 coding sequence is TGTGCCAGCTCCCCTAAAGAGGAGCAGTACTTC.

This clone has just a few counts. The chain is built from TRBV20-1 and TRBJ2-7, with 8 positions matching TRBD2. Germline values: CDR1 DFQATT, CDR2 SNEGSKA (reference sequence). CDR3 length: 17 amino acids. V trimming: 3 bases; J trimming: 1 base; junction bases outside the gene matches: 14. The CDR3, as DNA: TGCAGTGCTAGTGGAGCTAGCGGGCACCTTAATTCCTACGAGCAGTACTTC. Its translation: CSASGASGHLNSYEQYF.

J is TRBJ1-1 and V is TRBV6-4; 7 positions match TRBD1. The CDR3 loop spans 13 amino acids. After removal of 5 bases from V and 1 base from J, the junction contained 1 base not matched to a gene. Per the germline V gene, CDR1 is MRHNA and CDR2 is SNTAGT. CDR3 loop: CASSRDRNTEAFF. CDR3 in DNA: TGTGCCAGCAGTCGGGACAGGAACACTGAAGCTTTCTTT.

V is TRBV18 and J is TRBJ1-3, with 7 nucleotides matching TRBD1. V dropped 1 base and J dropped 2; count of bases not matched to a gene: 5. The CDR3 runs to 16 residues. The germline CDR1 and CDR2 sequences are KGHSH and LQKENI. CDR3 coding DNA: TGTGCCAGCTCACCACGCCGGGACAGTACTGGAAACACCATATATTTT. This codes for CASSPRRDSTGNTIYF.

The chain links TRBV23-1 to TRBJ2-1, with 11 bases lining up with TRBD2. TRBV23-1 is filed as an ORF, its function uncertain. This CDR3 has 20 amino acids. The junction had 12 bases not matched to a gene; V was cut back by 2 bases and J by 0 bases. The CDR3 here is CASSQGGTSGRGTSYNEQFF. In DNA, the CDR3 is TGCGCCAGCAGTCAAGGTGGGACTAGCGGCAGGGGCACCTCCTACAATGAGCAGTTCTTC.

This clone was counted a few times. This sequence joins TRBV27 and TRBJ1-1; D ambiguous. The germline V gene has CDR1 MNHEY and CDR2 SMNVEV (reference sequence). Trimming cost V 2 bases and J 0 bases, with 7 bases left between them. This CDR3 region has 14 residues. In DNA, the CDR3 is TGTGCCAGCAGTTTAGAGGGTATGAACACTGAAGCTTTCTTT. It codes for CASSLEGMNTEAFF.

About this clone itself: Other DNA sequences in the sample encode the same CDR3. The V gene is TRBV18, the J gene TRBJ2-3; 11 bases are shared with TRBD2. Per germline, CDR1 KGHSH and CDR2 LQKENI. The V gene end was trimmed by 3 bases and the J gene end by 2 bases; junction bases not matched to a gene: 4. This CDR3 is built from 16 residues. CDR3 DNA: TGTGCCAGCTCACCTCTAGCGGGAGGTCCCACAGATACGCAGTATTTT. This sequence encodes CASSPLAGGPTDTQYF.